This TCR beta chain derives from a study of T cell responses to AZD1222 COVID-19 vaccine (dated by TCRdb to the early 2020s). At the level of the whole study: AZD1222 recipients given second doses at about 4 weeks or at about 12 weeks were pooled, since spike-specific TCR depth and breadth were not found to differ between the two schedules. Enrollment into the trials was organized by age into subgroups of 18-55, 56-69 and 70-plus years, and those subgroups contained roughly 140, 27 and 60 TCR-sequenced participants, respectively. TCR sequencing covered 233 trial participants: roughly 200 given two doses of AZD1222 and about 26 given two doses of MenACWY control vaccine. Summary of the overall study and its limitations: CD4 TCRs associated with the vaccine covered the entire spike protein, and the dominant responses were in regions 160-218 and 743-854. Most participants were white British and females outnumbered males, and the authors suggested that clonal diversity may have been underestimated. Spike-specific TCR breadth and depth rose significantly after two AZD1222 doses compared with day 0 and with MenACWY recipients. Only six or seven AZD1222 recipients were SARS-CoV-2 seropositive at baseline, limiting conclusions about previously exposed vaccinees. Because no day 14 peak-response samples were available, the repertoires could be characterized only after the peak T cell response. The 56-69-year group was small, and its depth increase did not reach significance, likely because of low power. Reportedly, close to half of the unique spike-specific TCRs recognized epitopes lying outside the regions that are mutated in the B.1.351 and B.1.1.7 variants.

The CDR3 regions of human TCRbeta chains were analyzed by immunosequencing. In the source study's methods: Repertoire TCRs were matched against a reference library of SARS-CoV-2-specific TCRs generated with the MIRA antigen-specificity platform. Breadth meant the fraction of unique TCRs that were SARS-CoV-2-associated, whereas depth meant the fraction of total T cells that were SARS-CoV-2-associated. Using the MIRA data, each spike-specific TCR was mapped to the spike region that the TCR reacts to and placed in a CD4 or CD8 class. Log10-transformed breadth and depth values were compared by one-way ANOVA with Sidak's multiple comparisons tests. In its TCRdb copy, this immuneACCESS table keeps in-frame sequences only and misses some clones. Where compared with another copy, unresolved V genes explain less than half of these, and the others have no known cause. V and J calls plus clone size are reproduced from that table; the DNA served to infer D and trimming. This sample has 95,000 to 150,000 clones in its table, and roughly 90% of those were observed once. Of the sample, about 4.3% falls within the top ten clones.

Comment on this clone: Its antigen remains unidentified. Per-base quality was not reported, and no clone a single base away is much larger than it.

For CDR1 and CDR2, the germline V gene lists SGDLS and YYNGEE. Clipping removes 2 bases from V and 9 bases from J, with 7 as the unmatched junction base count. The CDR3 goes from the cysteine to the phenylalanine over 14 residues. Only the CDR3 region is kept as DNA, spanning 42 bases read in frame from base 1. The time point label for this specimen denotes: baseline before first vaccination. Vaccinee samples were obtained from the UK trials COV001 and COV002, which included a single-blind randomized controlled phase 2/3 trial of AZD1222 (ChAdOx1 nCoV-19) in healthy adults. For TCRbeta chain sequencing, PBMC samples from trial participants were taken at day 0 and at day 28 after the second dose.

The chain was built from TRBV9 and TRBJ2-1; the junction holds 8 bases that match TRBD1. This receptor was obtained from an adult in good health. The sample here was peripheral blood, taken on day 0 of AZD1222 vaccination. The CDR3 region has the sequence CASSVRTGGGEQFF. Here is the DNA: TGTGCCAGCAGCGTCAGAACAGGGGGTGGTGAGCAGTTCTTC.